The sequence of this T cell receptor beta chain was determined in a study of blood T cell repertoires in COVID-19. Per the study methods: Amplification of reference gene primers provided the estimated nucleated cell counts. Clones were read by immunoSEQ multiplex PCR, and TCRdb kept only the in-frame ones, dropping some. That table is the source of V, J and clone size, and D and trimming were worked out from the DNA. Among about 120,000 clones listed, 65% to 90% were seen once. The CDR3 consists of 16 residues. The germline V and J ends were trimmed by 5 bases and 2 bases, with 17 bases remaining between them. Germline assignment: CDR1 SGHTA and CDR2 FQGNSA.

The specimen sequenced was peripheral blood. The TCR was taken from a woman aged 55-75 years with acute or convalescent COVID-19. The chain has TRBV7-2 and TRBJ2-3; D is possibly TRBD2 (6 bases). The CDR3 protein is CASSAGVASATDTQYF. In DNA form, the CDR3 reads TGTGCCAGCAGCGCCGGGGTGGCTAGCGCCACAGATACGCAGTATTTT.